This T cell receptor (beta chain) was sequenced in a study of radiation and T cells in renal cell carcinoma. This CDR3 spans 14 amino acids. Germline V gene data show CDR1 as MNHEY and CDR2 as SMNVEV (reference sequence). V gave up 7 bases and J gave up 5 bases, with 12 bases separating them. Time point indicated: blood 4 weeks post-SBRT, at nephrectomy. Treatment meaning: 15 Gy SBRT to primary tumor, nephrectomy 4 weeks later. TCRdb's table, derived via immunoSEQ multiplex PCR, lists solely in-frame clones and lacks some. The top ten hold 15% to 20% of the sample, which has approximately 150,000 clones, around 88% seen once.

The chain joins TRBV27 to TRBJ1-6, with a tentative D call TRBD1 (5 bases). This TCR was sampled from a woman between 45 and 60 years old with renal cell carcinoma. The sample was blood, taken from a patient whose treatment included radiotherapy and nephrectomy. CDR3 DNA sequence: TGTGCCAGCAACCCCTGGGGGAATAATTCACCCCTCCACTTT. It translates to CASNPWGNNSPLHF.